The clone carrying this T cell receptor (beta chain) came up once. Its antigen is still unknown. The source of the sample is a study of T cells in Graves' hyperthyroidism and ophthalmopathy. CDR1 MGHDK and CDR2 SYGVNS come from the germline V gene. The CDR3 covers 12 residues. Trimming cost V 8 bases and J 2 bases, with 10 bases left between them. Study-wide findings and caveats: Ophthalmopathy onset followed model prediction by a median approximately seven months.

Researchers took RNA transcripts and amplified the TCR beta CDR3 regions from them. The HTBI primer set was used in a first-round RT-PCR of the TCR CDR3. TCRdb independently ran MiXCR on the multiplex PCR reads; one entry per CDR3 protein. The data hold about 700,000 distinct CDR3 sequences, with 45% observed a single time. The chain couples TRBV25-1 to TRBJ2-7, with D unclear. The sequenced sample was peripheral blood or thyroid tissue (not recorded which). This clonotype was obtained from an adult man with Graves' disease, either hyperthyroidism or ophthalmopathy (not recorded which). The CDR3 protein is CASGRPPYEQYF. The CDR3 DNA is TGTGCCAGCGGACGGCCGCCCTACGAGCAGTACTTC.